This T cell receptor (beta chain) was captured by sequencing in a study of T cell responses to AZD1222 COVID-19 vaccine (dated by TCRdb to 2020 to 2023). Regarding the study in general: AZD1222 recipients given second doses at about 4 weeks or at about 12 weeks were pooled, since spike-specific TCR depth and breadth were not found to differ between the two schedules. Enrollment into the trials was organized by age into subgroups of 18-55, 56-69 and 70-plus years, and those subgroups contained about 160, 30 and 59 TCR-sequenced participants, respectively. A total of 233 trial participants underwent TCR sequencing, of whom approximately 200 had received two doses of AZD1222 and about 26 had received two doses of the MenACWY control vaccine. Here is what the overall study found, with its caveats: Conclusions about previously exposed vaccinees were limited because only six or seven AZD1222 recipients were SARS-CoV-2 seropositive at baseline. The vaccine-associated CD4 TCRs covered the entire spike protein, and the dominant responses fell in regions 160-218 and 743-854. A significant rise in spike-specific TCR breadth and depth was observed after two AZD1222 doses relative to day 0 and relative to MenACWY recipients. Because no samples from the day 14 peak response were available, repertoires could be characterized only after the peak T cell response. Participants were mostly white British and included more females than males, and it was suggested by the authors that clonal diversity may have been underestimated. Reportedly, almost half of the unique spike-specific TCRs recognized epitopes lying outside the regions that are mutated in the B.1.351 and B.1.1.7 variants. In the small 56-69-year group, the increase in depth fell short of significance, most likely because of low power.

The CDR3 regions of human TCRbeta chains were analyzed by immunosequencing. Turning to the authors' computational methods: Repertoire TCRs were checked for matches against a reference library of SARS-CoV-2-specific TCRs that had been generated using the MIRA antigen-specificity platform. Breadth meant the fraction of unique TCRs that were SARS-CoV-2-associated, whereas depth meant the fraction of total T cells that were SARS-CoV-2-associated. Using the MIRA data, each spike-specific TCR was mapped to the spike region that the TCR reacts to and placed in a CD4 or CD8 class. Log10-transformed breadth and depth values were compared by one-way ANOVA with Sidak's multiple comparisons tests. The immuneACCESS repertoire file appears here via TCRdb, limited to in-frame rearrangements. These files lack a portion of the clones; in checked studies, under half of the deficit traces to unresolved V genes, and the cause of the others is not known. From that table come the V and J calls and clone size; the DNA was used to work out D and trimming. Present in this sample are 140,000 or so clones, around 90% of which were seen just once. Over 1.5% of the sample is taken by the ten largest.

The time point label, as the study defines it: baseline before first vaccination. Vaccinee samples came from UK trials COV001 and COV002, including a single-blind randomized controlled phase 2/3 trial of AZD1222 (ChAdOx1 nCoV-19) in healthy adults. For TCRbeta chain sequencing, PBMC samples were collected from trial participants at day 0 and at day 28 after the second dose. About this clone itself: Its target antigen remains unknown. One base away there is no much larger clone; base qualities are not given.

CDR1 and CDR2 are drawn from the germline V gene: MNHEY, SVGEGT. V loses 3 bases, J loses 11 bases, and the germline ends lie 11 bases apart. The CDR3, from cysteine to phenylalanine, totals 12 residues. Only the CDR3 DNA stays, 36 bases, in frame from base 1. The clonotype comes from an adult in good health. The sequence is built from TRBV6-2 or TRBV6-3 and TRBJ1-5; too little of a D gene remains to name it. This specimen consisted of peripheral blood, obtained on day 0 of AZD1222 vaccination. The DNA sequence is given as TGTGCCAGCAGTTATTCAATTGGGACCCAGCATTTT. This gives the protein CASSYSIGTQHF.